What follows are 27 T cell receptor beta chains derived from one specimen sequenced in a study of naive and memory T cell subsets. Study-level results: A few larger clonotypes appeared in naive repertoires, especially CD8, possibly memory cells re-expressing CD45RA.

The beta constant-region primer was an equimolar mix of two oligonucleotides covering TRBC1 and TRBC2. Nested alpha and beta constant-region primers with the SP2 primer drove four PCR rounds on ligated cDNA. TCRdb processed the UMI-ligation and nested PCR reads anew with MiXCR; each CDR3 protein has one entry. The table has roughly 100,000 distinct CDR3 sequences, approximately 10% seen once. Antigens of these TCRs are unknown. The sequenced sample consisted of naive CD4+ T cells from blood. These receptors all come from a human donor in good health.

This clonotype was observed a handful of times. J is TRBJ2-5 and V is TRBV10-3; 7 positions match TRBD2. The trim removed 8 bases at V and 7 bases at J, leaving 13 bases unmatched. This CDR3 is built from 14 residues. The germline V gene has CDR1 ENHRY and CDR2 SYGVKD. The CDR3 DNA follows: TGTGCCATCGGCGGGCAGTCCTCGGGGGGGACCCAGTACTTC. Its translation: CAIGGQSSGGTQYF.

J is TRBJ2-7 and V is TRBV19; D unclear. The CDR3 is 12 amino acids. Looked up from germline, CDR1 is LNHDA and CDR2 is SQIVND (reference sequence). Trimming took 6 bases from V and 2 from J, leaving 8 bases between them. The CDR3 protein is CASRKGTYEQYF. CDR3 in DNA: TGTGCCAGTAGAAAGGGAACCTACGAGCAGTACTTC.

This clonotype was seen ten or more times. V usage is TRBV20-1 and J usage is TRBJ2-1; 11 bases match TRBD2. Germline loops: CDR1 DFQATT, CDR2 SNEGSKA (reference sequence). The CDR3 has 15 residues. The V gene end was trimmed by 0 bases and the J gene end by 7 bases; junction bases not matched to a gene: 5. This chain's CDR3 is CSARDSGRARNEQFF. CDR3 in DNA: TGCAGTGCTAGAGATAGCGGGAGGGCCCGAAATGAGCAGTTCTTC.

The table lists this clonotype with a few counts. The rearrangement joins TRBV29-1 to TRBJ1-2, with D hard to call. V lost 4 bases and J 4 bases, leaving 7 bases between the germline ends. Germline V gene sequence: CDR1 SQVTM, CDR2 ANQGSEA. The CDR3 extends over 11 amino acids. The CDR3 loop is CSVVLFYGYTF. The CDR3, as DNA: TGCAGCGTTGTACTCTTCTATGGCTACACCTTC.

The rearrangement uses TRBV6-1 and TRBJ2-5; maybe TRBD2 (6 bases). Trimming took off 8 bases at V and 4 bases at J, with 11 bases between the two ends. Germline V gene sequence: CDR1 MNHNS, CDR2 SASEGT. The CDR3 has 12 amino acids. The CDR3 nucleotides read TGTGCCAGCCGGGACTCTTTAGAGACCCAGTACTTC. As protein: CASRDSLETQYF.

The chain combines TRBV14 with TRBJ1-2; no clear D gene. CDR1 is SGHDN and CDR2 is FVKESK in the germline V gene. The CDR3 extends over 16 amino acids. The V end lost 0 bases, the J end lost 5 bases, and 16 bases lay between the germline ends. CDR3 residues: CASSQEGLAPGYGYTF. The CDR3 DNA reads TGTGCCAGCAGCCAAGAGGGTTTGGCCCCCGGGTATGGCTACACCTTC.

This clonotype showed up just a few times. The rearrangement uses TRBV7-9 and TRBJ2-6; the match to TRBD2 covers 8 bases. Germline trimming cut 5 bases from V and 0 bases from J; bases unmatched to any gene: 3. This CDR3 has 16 residues. Germline CDR1 reads SEHNR; CDR2 reads FQNEAQ (reference sequence). DNA of the CDR3: TGTGCCAGCAGCCTGACTAGCGTCTCTGGGGCCAACGTCCTGACTTTC. It specifies CASSLTSVSGANVLTF.

This clonotype showed up many times. The chain couples TRBV27 to TRBJ2-1; perhaps TRBD2 as D (6 bases). The CDR3 is 17 residues long. With 0 bases removed from V and 6 bases from J, the gap between germline ends came to 18 bases. CDR1 and CDR2 (germline): MNHEY, SMNVEV (reference sequence). CDR3 sequence (DNA): TGTGCCAGCAGTTTATCCTCACAGTTCCTGGGGGGCAATGAGCAGTTCTTC. Protein: CASSLSSQFLGGNEQFF.

The sample holds a few counts of this clonotype. This rearrangement joins TRBV6-2 or TRBV6-3 to TRBJ2-1; 13 positions agree with TRBD2. J lost 5 bases, V lost 8 bases, and 9 bases had no gene match. Germline CDR1 is MNHEY and CDR2 is SVGEGT. The CDR3 runs to 16 residues. The CDR3: CASPQIGLAGDNEQFF. For the CDR3, the DNA is TGTGCCAGCCCCCAGATAGGACTAGCGGGGGACAATGAGCAGTTCTTC.

The chain combines TRBV5-4 with TRBJ1-1; no clear D gene. Between the trimmed V and J ends, which lost 4 bases and 5 bases, there was a span of 9 bases. CDR1 SGHNT and CDR2 YYREEE come from the germline V gene (reference sequence). The CDR3 consists of 12 residues. This CDR3 reads CASSPGGTEAFF. DNA for the CDR3: TGTGCCAGCAGCCCGGGAGGTACTGAAGCTTTCTTT.

This chain uses TRBV27 with TRBJ2-2, with D possibly matching TRBD2 (5 bases). Looked up from germline, CDR1 is MNHEY and CDR2 is SMNVEV (reference sequence). The CDR3 covers 14 residues. V was pared by 8 bases and J by 6 bases, with 16 bases between. The CDR3 protein is CASSRTGNPGELFF. The CDR3 region has the DNA TGTGCCAGCTCACGGACGGGAAACCCCGGGGAGCTGTTTTTT.

This clonotype was found a few times. V usage is TRBV27 and J usage is TRBJ1-5; the D is unclear. The CDR3 is 14 amino acids. The germline V and J ends were trimmed by 3 bases and 4 bases, with 10 bases remaining between them. Germline CDR1 MNHEY, CDR2 SMNVEV (reference sequence). The CDR3 DNA follows: TGTGCCAGCAGTTTCAGAGCGGAAAATCAGCCCCAGCATTTT. Amino acid sequence: CASSFRAENQPQHF.

The chain uses TRBV3-1 and TRBJ1-2, with no clear D. The CDR3 covers 11 residues. The ends were cut back, 3 bases at V and 7 bases at J, with 6 bases in the middle. Germline V gene lookup returns CDR1 LGHDT and CDR2 YNNKEL (reference sequence). CDR3 sequence: CASSHARGYTF. DNA for the CDR3: TGTGCCAGCAGCCACGCTCGTGGCTACACCTTC.

V usage is TRBV12-3 or TRBV12-4 and J usage is TRBJ1-5; D unclear. Between the trimmed V and J ends, which lost 3 bases and 0 bases, there was a span of 9 bases. The CDR3 is 15 residues long. Written as DNA, the CDR3 is TGTGCCAGCAGTTTGTACACCAATAGCAATCAGCCCCAGCATTTT. This gives the protein CASSLYTNSNQPQHF.

In its sample, this clonotype was seen many times. The genes are TRBV6-1 and TRBJ2-3, with D tentatively TRBD2 (6 bases). Germline V gene lookup returns CDR1 MNHNS and CDR2 SASEGT. The CDR3 spans 15 residues. Deletions cut 5 bases from V and 3 bases from J, with 15 bases between. Here the CDR3 reads CASSPGPGLTDTQYF. CDR3 nucleotide sequence: TGTGCCAGCAGTCCGGGACCGGGACTTACAGATACGCAGTATTTT.

This rearrangement joins TRBV10-3 to TRBJ2-7, with D tentatively TRBD2 (5 bases). The V gene lost 10 bases and the J gene lost 6 bases, with 13 bases spanning the gap. The length of the CDR3 is 11 residues. Germline V gives CDR1 ENHRY, CDR2 SYGVKD. As DNA, the CDR3 is TGTGCCAGCGGGCAGGACTTCGAGCAGTACTTC. Its protein is CASGQDFEQYF.

This clonotype was found many times. The chain has TRBV10-3 and TRBJ2-1; D unresolved. The length of the CDR3 is 13 residues. CDR1 is ENHRY, CDR2 SYGVKD, per germline. V was shortened by 7 bases and J by 6 bases, with 13 bases between the two germline ends. The CDR3 DNA reads as TGTGCCATCACCCAAACAACGGCCAATGAGCAGTTCTTC. Amino acid sequence: CAITQTTANEQFF.

This clonotype showed up many times. V usage is TRBV24-1 and J usage is TRBJ2-3; D gene unclear. Trimming removed 4 bases at V and 4 bases at J, with 8 bases between. Per germline, CDR1 KGHDR and CDR2 SFDVKD. There are 13 residues in the CDR3. CDR3 region: CATSEQVPDTQYF. CDR3 coding DNA: TGTGCCACCAGTGAACAAGTCCCAGATACGCAGTATTTT.

This clonotype came up many times. The rearrangement joins TRBV24-1 to TRBJ2-3; the match to TRBD2 covers 9 bases. Trimming took 5 bases from V and 0 from J; bases not matched to a gene: 2. The CDR3 covers 15 residues. CDR1 and CDR2 from the germline V gene are KGHDR and SFDVKD. The DNA for the CDR3 is TGTGCCACCAGTGGTCTAGCGGGAAGCACAGATACGCAGTATTTT. Translation: CATSGLAGSTDTQYF.

In its sample, this clonotype was seen many times. This chain joins TRBV6-2 or TRBV6-3 and TRBJ2-7; 8 bases fit TRBD2. Germline assignment: CDR1 MNHEY and CDR2 SVGEGT. This CDR3 is 14 amino acids long. Unmatched junction bases numbered 7, after V lost 7 bases and J lost 2 bases. CDR3 in DNA: TGTGCCAGCACCAAAACTAGCGGACCCTACGAGCAGTACTTC. Protein sequence: CASTKTSGPYEQYF.

Only a few counts were recorded for this clonotype. The chain recombines TRBV30 with TRBJ1-1; tentatively, D is TRBD1 (5 bases). This CDR3 region has 13 residues. Looked up from germline, CDR1 is GTSNPN and CDR2 is SVGIG (reference sequence). The germline V and J ends were trimmed by 0 bases and 4 bases, with 9 bases remaining between them. CDR3 DNA: TGTGCCTGGAGTGTTGGGGACGGCACTGAAGCTTTCTTT. This encodes CAWSVGDGTEAFF.

This clonotype was counted ten times or more. This rearrangement joins TRBV7-2 to TRBJ2-5; 11 bases match TRBD2. Looked up from germline, CDR1 is SGHTA and CDR2 is FQGNSA. The CDR3 totals 18 residues. J lost 7 bases, V lost 0 bases, and 13 bases had no gene match. The CDR3 spells CASSLATAQVGLAGTQYF. The CDR3 bases are TGTGCCAGCAGCTTAGCCACCGCACAAGTAGGACTAGCGGGGACCCAGTACTTC.

This CDR3 reads CATSDRHRNGTYEQYF. The CDR3 region has the DNA TGTGCCACCAGTGACCGCCACCGGAACGGAACCTACGAGCAGTACTTC. The chain uses TRBV24-1 and TRBJ2-7; D unclear. With 4 bases removed from V and 2 bases from J, the gap between germline ends came to 17 bases. From germline, CDR1 is KGHDR and CDR2 SFDVKD. The CDR3 loop spans 16 amino acids.

This clonotype was seen a handful of times. The V call is TRBV6-4, the J call TRBJ2-1; no definite D call. Trimming pared 5 bases from V and 8 bases from J, leaving 13 bases between. The CDR3 sequence is 13 residues long. The germline V gene has CDR1 MRHNA and CDR2 SNTAGT. Written as DNA, the CDR3 is TGTGCCAGCAGTCTCTCAGGTTCCTATGAGCAGTTCTTC. Its translation is CASSLSGSYEQFF.

J is TRBJ2-3 and V is TRBV7-2; D remains unclear. The V gene lost 0 bases and the J gene lost 6 bases, with 7 bases spanning the gap. The length of the CDR3 is 13 residues. Per the germline V gene, CDR1 is SGHTA and CDR2 is FQGNSA. The CDR3 region has the DNA TGTGCCAGCAGCTTAGCGTATACCGATACGCAGTATTTT. It is translated as CASSLAYTDTQYF.

In regard to this clonotype: An end of the junction does not agree with germline; a read error may underlie this. The V call is TRBV2, the J call TRBJ2-7; D is possibly TRBD2 (5 bases). Germline CDR1 SNHLY, CDR2 FYNNEI. The CDR3 spans 15 residues. In DNA form, the CDR3 reads TGTGCCAGCACCGGGGATGGACCGACCATTCCCCCCCTTAGCTTC. Its protein is CASTGDGPTIPPLSF.

J is TRBJ2-3 and V is TRBV2; the D is unclear. V lost 3 bases and J 0 bases, leaving 7 bases between the germline ends. The CDR3 loop spans 14 amino acids. Germline V CDR1 and CDR2: SNHLY, FYNNEI. The CDR3 sequence: CASSERLSTDTQYF. CDR3 bases: TGTGCCAGCAGTGAGCGACTTAGCACAGATACGCAGTATTTT.